Each of the 26 T cell receptor beta chains below was sequenced from the same sample in a study of cytomegalovirus exposure and HLA in healthy donors. The PCR made use of 60 Vbeta and 13 Jbeta primers. Repertoires were generated with immunoSEQ multiplex PCR, while TCRdb's copy carries only in-frame clones and drops some. The sample comprises around 140,000 clones, approximately 77% of which are singletons, and 1.3% rests with the top ten. The sequencing input was PBMCs. The receptors originated from a woman between 35 and 50 years old in good health and CMV-seronegative.

This clone was recorded once. The chain is built from TRBV28 and TRBJ1-6; perhaps TRBD1 as D (5 bases). This CDR3 has 13 amino acids. V dropped 6 bases and J dropped 9 bases, with 12 bases sitting between them. CDR1 is MDHEN and CDR2 is SYDVKM in the germline V gene. CDR3 nucleotide sequence: TGTGCCAGCAGCACGATGGGGCGTTCACCCCTCCACTTT. This encodes CASSTMGRSPLHF.

This clone was seen more than once but under ten times. CDR3 sequence: CASSSPRGSTEAFF. CDR3 nucleotides: TGTGCCAGCAGTTCTCCCAGGGGGTCCACTGAAGCTTTCTTT. J is TRBJ1-1 and V is TRBV6-5, with 7 nucleotides matching TRBD1. Germline loops: CDR1 MNHEY, CDR2 SVGAGI. V gave up 4 bases and J gave up 4 bases; unmatched junction bases: 6. The CDR3 spans 14 residues.

This rearrangement joins TRBV12-5 to TRBJ2-7; tentatively, D is TRBD1 (5 bases). V dropped 4 bases and J dropped 0 bases, with 10 bases sitting between them. Germline V gene data show CDR1 as LGHNT and CDR2 as FRNRAP. The CDR3 is 14 residues long. The CDR3 bases are TGTGCTAGTGGTTCGCGGACACGCTCCTACGAGCAGTACTTC. Residues: CASGSRTRSYEQYF.

This rearrangement joins TRBV19 to TRBJ2-7; 7 nucleotides agree with TRBD1. CDR3 length equals 15 residues. Germline V CDR1 and CDR2: LNHDA, SQIVND (reference sequence). The trim removed 5 bases at V and 2 bases at J, leaving 9 bases unmatched. The CDR3: CASSSEVRGTYEQYF. CDR3 DNA sequence: TGTGCCAGTAGTTCGGAGGTCAGGGGGACCTACGAGCAGTACTTC. Drawing the rest from reference TRBV19 and TRBJ2-7, the complete variable domain is DGGITQSPKYLFRKEGQNVTLSCEQNLNHDAMYWYRQDPGQGLRLIYYSQIVNDFQKGDIAEGYSVSREKKESFPLTVTSAQKNPTAFYLCASSSEVRGTYEQYFGPGTRLTVT.

The chain uses TRBV4-2 and TRBJ2-1; 14 bases fit TRBD2. After removal of 2 bases from V and 6 bases from J, the junction contained 3 bases not matched to a gene. This CDR3 has 16 amino acids. CDR1 LGHNA and CDR2 YNFKEQ come from the germline V gene. Here the CDR3 DNA reads TGTGCCAGCAGCCAACCGGGACTAGCGGGGGTCAATGAGCAGTTCTTC. The encoded protein is CASSQPGLAGVNEQFF.

This chain links TRBV10-3 with TRBJ1-5, with D perhaps TRBD1 (5 bases). From germline, CDR1 is ENHRY and CDR2 SYGVKD. V lost 2 bases, J lost 6 bases, and 8 bases lay in between. CDR3 length equals 13 residues. CDR3 loop: CAISEPGGQPQHF. The CDR3 nucleotides read TGTGCCATCAGTGAGCCGGGGGGTCAGCCCCAGCATTTT.

The CDR3 DNA sequence: TGTGCCAGCAGCTTGGGTGCCTATCTTTCTGGCGGGGGGGCCTCCAATGAGCAGTTCTTC. This translates into CASSLGAYLSGGGASNEQFF. This sequence joins TRBV5-4 and TRBJ2-1; TRBD2 aligns across 9 bases. The trim removed 0 bases at V and 6 bases at J, leaving 19 bases unmatched. This CDR3 region has 20 residues. The germline gives CDR1 SGHNT, CDR2 YYREEE (reference sequence).

The chain joins TRBV5-1 to TRBJ2-7; D ambiguous. Germline assignment: CDR1 SGHRS and CDR2 YFSETQ. The ends were cut back, 1 base at V and 7 bases at J, with 9 bases in the middle. This CDR3 comprises 12 residues. The CDR3 DNA sequence: TGCGCCAGCAGCTTGACCTCGCAGGAGCAGTACTTC. This encodes CASSLTSQEQYF.

V gene TRBV5-1 combines with J gene TRBJ1-1; D remains unclear. Germline-derived CDR1 and CDR2 are SGHRS and YFSETQ. The V end was cut by 3 bases, the J end by 0 bases, with 9 bases between. CDR3 size: 14 residues. CDR3 region: CASSSRVLNTEAFF. The CDR3 nucleotides are TGCGCCAGCAGCTCCCGGGTCTTGAACACTGAAGCTTTCTTT. Based on the CDR3 plus reference TRBV5-1 and TRBJ1-1, the full variable domain is KAGVTQTPRYLIKTRGQQVTLSCSPISGHRSVSWYQQTPGQGLQFLFEYFSETQRNKGNFPGRFSGRQFSNSRSEMNVSTLELGDSALYLCASSSRVLNTEAFFGQGTRLTVV.

The chain employs TRBV5-1 and TRBJ2-5, with 11 bases identical to TRBD2. The CDR3 loop spans 15 amino acids. Germline lookup yields CDR1 SGHRS and CDR2 YFSETQ. The V gene end was trimmed by 0 bases and the J gene end by 4 bases; junction bases not matched to a gene: 2. The CDR3: CASSLAGTSGETQYF. The CDR3 DNA sequence: TGCGCCAGCAGCTTGGCCGGGACTAGCGGAGAGACCCAGTACTTC.

In its sample, this clone was seen a few times. The chain carries TRBV19 and TRBJ1-3, with D perhaps matching TRBD1 (5 bases). The germline V and J ends were trimmed by 4 bases and 1 base, with 11 bases remaining between them. This CDR3 is built from 15 residues. In germline, CDR1 is LNHDA, CDR2 SQIVND (reference sequence). Here the CDR3 reads CASSNQGQSGNTIYF. CDR3 in DNA: TGTGCCAGTAGTAACCAGGGTCAATCTGGAAACACCATATATTTT. Looking up the rest from reference TRBV19 and TRBJ1-3 gives the full variable domain: DGGITQSPKYLFRKEGQNVTLSCEQNLNHDAMYWYRQDPGQGLRLIYYSQIVNDFQKGDIAEGYSVSREKKESFPLTVTSAQKNPTAFYLCASSNQGQSGNTIYFGEGSWLTVV.

This chain joins TRBV19 and TRBJ2-1; 7 nucleotides match TRBD1. This CDR3 contains 14 residues. Germline V CDR1 and CDR2: LNHDA, SQIVND (reference sequence). V dropped 10 bases and J dropped 0; count of bases not matched to a gene: 6. The CDR3 is CATVPGGSYNEQFF. CDR3 DNA: TGTGCCACCGTCCCAGGGGGCTCCTACAATGAGCAGTTCTTC. Full variable domain (rest looked up from reference TRBV19 and TRBJ2-1): DGGITQSPKYLFRKEGQNVTLSCEQNLNHDAMYWYRQDPGQGLRLIYYSQIVNDFQKGDIAEGYSVSREKKESFPLTVTSAQKNPTAFYLCATVPGGSYNEQFFGPGTRLTVL.

The chain recombines TRBV5-6 with TRBJ1-4, with D unresolved. The CDR3 sequence is 14 residues long. The germline CDR1 and CDR2 sequences are SGHDT and YYEEEE. Trimming cost V 5 bases and J 4 bases, with 12 bases left between them. CDR3 residues: CASSGRFGNEKLFF. Here the CDR3 DNA reads TGTGCCAGCAGTGGGCGATTCGGTAATGAAAAACTGTTTTTT.

The chain is built from TRBV28 and TRBJ1-6, with a possible D match to TRBD1 (5 bases). The CDR3 has 15 amino acids. V lost 6 bases to trimming and J lost 9 bases, with 18 bases between them. Germline V gene lookup returns CDR1 MDHEN and CDR2 SYDVKM. Written as DNA, the CDR3 is TGTGCCAGCAGCCAGCTCGGAGGGGAAAGTTCACCCCTCCACTTT. Protein product: CASSQLGGESSPLHF.

The V and J genes are TRBV7-2 and TRBJ1-6; D remains unclear. Deletions cut 1 base from V and 7 bases from J, with 5 bases between. Germline-derived CDR1 and CDR2 are SGHTA and FQGNSA. The CDR3 has 13 amino acids. CDR3 sequence: CASSLDENSPLHF. The CDR3 DNA sequence: TGTGCCAGCAGCTTAGATGAGAATTCACCCCTCCACTTT.

The chain recombines TRBV6-5 with TRBJ1-4; 7 bases are shared with TRBD1. Germline trimming cut 6 bases from V and 10 bases from J; bases unmatched to any gene: 11. The CDR3 spans 14 residues. Per the germline V gene, CDR1 is MNHEY and CDR2 is SVGAGI. This chain's CDR3 is CASRYGQARGKLFF. The CDR3 nucleotides are TGTGCCAGCAGATATGGACAGGCGCGGGGAAAACTGTTTTTT.

This clone was detected a few times. The CDR3 region has the DNA TGTGCCACTCGGGGGGTCGAGACTGAAGCTTTCTTT. Its translation is CATRGVETEAFF. The chain has TRBV4-2 and TRBJ1-1, with D maybe TRBD1 (5 bases). The CDR3 has 12 amino acids. V gave up 10 bases and J gave up 5 bases, with 14 bases separating them. Germline V CDR1 and CDR2: LGHNA, YNFKEQ.

The chain has TRBV6-4 and TRBJ2-3; D is unclear. V was trimmed by 3 bases and J by 5 bases, leaving 12 bases between them. The CDR3 is 14 amino acids. The germline V gene has CDR1 MRHNA and CDR2 SNTAGT. Here the CDR3 reads CASSESEHQDTQYF. The CDR3 region has the DNA TGTGCCAGCAGTGAGTCCGAGCATCAAGATACGCAGTATTTT.

The chain carries TRBV4-1 and TRBJ2-5; D not certain. The germline gives CDR1 MGHRA, CDR2 YSYEKL. The CDR3 consists of 16 residues. Trimming pared 1 base from V and 2 bases from J, leaving 14 bases between. The CDR3 DNA sequence: TGCGCCAGCAGCCAAGCCGCGTCCAAGACTCAAGAGACCCAGTACTTC. Protein: CASSQAASKTQETQYF.

This chain uses TRBV4-1 with TRBJ2-7; D is perhaps TRBD1 (6 bases). The CDR3 sequence is 15 residues long. V was trimmed by 4 bases and J by 4 bases, leaving 17 bases between them. Germline V CDR1 and CDR2: MGHRA, YSYEKL. This chain's CDR3 is CASSRGNRVSYEQYF. In DNA, the CDR3 is TGCGCCAGCAGCCGAGGAAACAGGGTTTCGTACGAGCAGTACTTC.

This chain joins TRBV4-1 and TRBJ2-7; D perhaps matches TRBD1 (6 bases). This CDR3 is 15 amino acids long. The ends were cut back, 2 bases at V and 3 bases at J, with 14 bases in the middle. Germline assignment: CDR1 MGHRA and CDR2 YSYEKL. The CDR3, as DNA: TGCGCCAGCAGCCAAAGGACAGCAGGAGGCTACGAGCAGTACTTC. This translates into CASSQRTAGGYEQYF.

V is TRBV7-9 and J is TRBJ2-7; D is perhaps TRBD2 (5 bases). Germline values: CDR1 SEHNR, CDR2 FQNEAQ (reference sequence). CDR3 length: 15 residues. V was shortened by 3 bases and J by 2 bases, with 14 bases between the two germline ends. CDR3 coding DNA: TGTGCCAGCAGCTTCTCCGGGATCAACCCCTACGAGCAGTACTTC. Protein product: CASSFSGINPYEQYF. Variable domain in full (rest from reference TRBV7-9 and TRBJ2-7): DTGVSQNPRHKITKRGQNVTFRCDPISEHNRLYWYRQTLGQGPEFLTYFQNEAQLEKSRLLSDRFSAERPKGSFSTLEIQRTEQGDSAMYLCASSFSGINPYEQYFGPGTRLTVT.

The chain has TRBV29-1 and TRBJ2-3; a possible D gene is TRBD1 (6 bases). In germline, CDR1 is SQVTM, CDR2 ANQGSEA. V lost 4 bases and J lost 3, with 14 bases in between. The CDR3 length is 14 residues. The CDR3 DNA is TGCAGCGTTGTCGGGACACCGAGGACAGATACGCAGTATTTT. This gives the protein CSVVGTPRTDTQYF.

This clone was detected only once. The gene calls are TRBV6-5 and TRBJ2-1; 9 bases line up with TRBD1. The CDR3 runs 15 residues. Germline trimming cut 5 bases from V and 2 bases from J; bases unmatched to any gene: 4. The germline CDR1 and CDR2 sequences are MNHEY and SVGAGI. The CDR3 region has the DNA TGTGCCAGCAGTCCCCGACAGGGGGCCTACAATGAGCAGTTCTTC. Its protein product is CASSPRQGAYNEQFF.

This chain links TRBV10-1 with TRBJ1-1; 9 bases are a match to TRBD1. This CDR3 is 15 amino acids long. The germline CDR1 and CDR2 sequences are WNHNN and SYGVQD (reference sequence). The ends lost 2 bases at V and 5 bases at J; junction bases unmatched: 6. CDR3 region: CASSEDRTGVTEAFF. The CDR3 DNA is TGCGCCAGCAGTGAGGATAGGACAGGGGTGACTGAAGCTTTCTTT.

This clone has a handful of counts. This rearrangement joins TRBV10-3 to TRBJ1-5, with D possibly being TRBD1 (5 bases). Looked up from germline, CDR1 is ENHRY and CDR2 is SYGVKD. Trimming took off 8 bases at V and 5 bases at J, with 13 bases between the two ends. This CDR3 region has 13 residues. CDR3 region: CAIGGGDHQPQHF. The CDR3, as DNA: TGTGCCATCGGGGGAGGGGATCATCAGCCCCAGCATTTT.